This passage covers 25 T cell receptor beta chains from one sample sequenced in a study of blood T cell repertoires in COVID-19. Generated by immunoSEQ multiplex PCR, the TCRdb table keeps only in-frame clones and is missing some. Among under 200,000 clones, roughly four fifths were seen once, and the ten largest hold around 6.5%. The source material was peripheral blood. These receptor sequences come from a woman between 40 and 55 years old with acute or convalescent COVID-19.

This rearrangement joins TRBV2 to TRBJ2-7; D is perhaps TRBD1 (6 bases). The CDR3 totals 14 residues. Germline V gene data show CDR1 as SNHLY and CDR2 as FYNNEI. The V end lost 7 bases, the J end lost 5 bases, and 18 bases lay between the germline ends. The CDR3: CASTSQGIGDEQYF. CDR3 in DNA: TGTGCCAGCACCAGCCAGGGGATTGGCGACGAGCAGTACTTC.

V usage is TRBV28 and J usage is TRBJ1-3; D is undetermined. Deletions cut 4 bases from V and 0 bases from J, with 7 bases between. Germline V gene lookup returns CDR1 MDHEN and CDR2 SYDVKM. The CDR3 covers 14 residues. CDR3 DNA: TGTGCCAGCAGTTATCCAGGCTCTGGAAACACCATATATTTT. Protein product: CASSYPGSGNTIYF.

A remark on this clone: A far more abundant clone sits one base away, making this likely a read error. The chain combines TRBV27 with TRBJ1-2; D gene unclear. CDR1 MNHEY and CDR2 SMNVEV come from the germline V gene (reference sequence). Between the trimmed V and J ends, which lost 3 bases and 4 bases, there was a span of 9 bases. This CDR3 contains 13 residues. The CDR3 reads CASSFEGFYGYTF. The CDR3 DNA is TGTGCCAGCAGTTTTGAGGGATTCTATGGCTACACCTTC.

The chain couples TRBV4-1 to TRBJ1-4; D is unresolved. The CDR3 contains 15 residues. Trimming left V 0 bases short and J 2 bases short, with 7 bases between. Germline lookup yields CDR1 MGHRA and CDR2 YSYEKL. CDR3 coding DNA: TGCGCCAGCAGCCAAGATCCGGGGACTAATGAAAAACTGTTTTTT. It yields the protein CASSQDPGTNEKLFF.

The CDR3 here is CASSLALTGGATNEKLFF. The CDR3 DNA reads TGCGCCAGCAGCTTGGCCCTGACAGGGGGAGCAACTAATGAAAAACTGTTTTTT. This sequence joins TRBV5-1 and TRBJ1-4; 9 nucleotides match TRBD1. The CDR3 sequence is 18 residues long. Per germline, CDR1 SGHRS and CDR2 YFSETQ. Trimming at V came to 0 bases and at J to 0 bases, leaving 6 bases not matched to a gene.

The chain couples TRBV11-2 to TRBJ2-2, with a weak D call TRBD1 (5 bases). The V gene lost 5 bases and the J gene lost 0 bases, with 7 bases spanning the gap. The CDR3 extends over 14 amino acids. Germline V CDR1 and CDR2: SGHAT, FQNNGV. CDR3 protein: CASSQGANTGELFF. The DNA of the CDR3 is TGTGCCAGCAGCCAAGGGGCGAACACCGGGGAGCTGTTTTTT.

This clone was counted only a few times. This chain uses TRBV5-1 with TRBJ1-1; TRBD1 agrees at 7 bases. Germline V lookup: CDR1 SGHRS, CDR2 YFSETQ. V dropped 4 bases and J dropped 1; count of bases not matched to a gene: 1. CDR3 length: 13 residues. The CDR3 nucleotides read TGCGCCAGCAGCCGGACAGGGAACACTGAAGCTTTCTTT. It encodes CASSRTGNTEAFF.

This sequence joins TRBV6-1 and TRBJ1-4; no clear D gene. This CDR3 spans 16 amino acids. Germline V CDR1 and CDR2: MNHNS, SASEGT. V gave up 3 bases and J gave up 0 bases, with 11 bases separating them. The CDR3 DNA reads TGTGCCAGCAGTGATTATTGGGGAGCAACTAATGAAAAACTGTTTTTT. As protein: CASSDYWGATNEKLFF.

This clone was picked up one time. CDR3 loop: CASSLVTKGTANTGELFF. CDR3 DNA sequence: TGTGCCAGCAGCTTAGTGACAAAAGGGACAGCGAACACCGGGGAGCTGTTTTTT. V usage is TRBV7-9 and J usage is TRBJ2-2; 7 nucleotides match TRBD1. V dropped 1 base and J dropped 0; count of bases not matched to a gene: 8. Germline V gene lookup returns CDR1 SEHNR and CDR2 FQNEAQ (reference sequence). CDR3 size: 18 residues.

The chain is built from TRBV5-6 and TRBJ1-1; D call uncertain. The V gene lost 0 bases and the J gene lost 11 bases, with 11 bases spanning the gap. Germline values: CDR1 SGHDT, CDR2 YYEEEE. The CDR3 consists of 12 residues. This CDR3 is CASSLGPGSAFF. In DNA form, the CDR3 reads TGTGCCAGCAGCTTGGGTCCAGGATCGGCTTTCTTT. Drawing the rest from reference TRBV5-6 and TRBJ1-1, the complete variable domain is DAGVTQSPTHLIKTRGQQVTLRCSPKSGHDTVSWYQQALGQGPQFIFQYYEEEERQRGNFPDRFSGHQFPNYSSELNVNALLLGDSALYLCASSLGPGSAFFGQGTRLTVV.

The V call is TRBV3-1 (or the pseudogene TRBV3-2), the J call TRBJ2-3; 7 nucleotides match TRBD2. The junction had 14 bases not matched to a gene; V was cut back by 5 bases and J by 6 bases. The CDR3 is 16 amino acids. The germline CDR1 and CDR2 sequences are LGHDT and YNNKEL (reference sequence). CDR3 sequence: CASSSPGLGEGDTQYF. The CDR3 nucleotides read TGTGCCAGCAGCTCCCCCGGGCTGGGGGAGGGGGATACGCAGTATTTT.

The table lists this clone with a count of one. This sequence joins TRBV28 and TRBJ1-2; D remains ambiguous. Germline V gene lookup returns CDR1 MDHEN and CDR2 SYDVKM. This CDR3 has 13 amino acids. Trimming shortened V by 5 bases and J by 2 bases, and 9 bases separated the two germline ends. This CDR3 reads CASSLTQNYGYTF. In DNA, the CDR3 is TGTGCCAGCAGTCTCACACAAAACTATGGCTACACCTTC.

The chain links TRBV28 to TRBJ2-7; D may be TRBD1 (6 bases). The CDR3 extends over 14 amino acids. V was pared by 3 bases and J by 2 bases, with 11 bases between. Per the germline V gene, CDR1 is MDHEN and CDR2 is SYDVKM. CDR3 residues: CASSFLTGPYEQYF. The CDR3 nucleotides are TGTGCCAGCAGTTTTCTCACAGGGCCCTACGAGCAGTACTTC.

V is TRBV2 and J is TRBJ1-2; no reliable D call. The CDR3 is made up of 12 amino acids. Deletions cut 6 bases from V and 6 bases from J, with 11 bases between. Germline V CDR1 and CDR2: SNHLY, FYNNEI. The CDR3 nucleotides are TGTGCCAGCAGCCCCAATCCGGATGGCTACACCTTC. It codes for CASSPNPDGYTF.

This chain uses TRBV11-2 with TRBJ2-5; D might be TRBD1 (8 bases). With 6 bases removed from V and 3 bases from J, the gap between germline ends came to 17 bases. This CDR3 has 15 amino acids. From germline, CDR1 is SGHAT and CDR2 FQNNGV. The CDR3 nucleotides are TGTGCCAGCAGTCCGTACAGGGGGGGAGAAGAGACCCAGTACTTC. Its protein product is CASSPYRGGEETQYF.

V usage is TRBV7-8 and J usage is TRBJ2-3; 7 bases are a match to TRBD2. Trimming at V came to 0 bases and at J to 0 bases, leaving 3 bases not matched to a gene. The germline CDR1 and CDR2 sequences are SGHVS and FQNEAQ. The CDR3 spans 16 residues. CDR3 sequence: CASSLARGSSTDTQYF. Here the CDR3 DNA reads TGTGCCAGCAGCTTAGCGCGGGGGTCGAGCACAGATACGCAGTATTTT. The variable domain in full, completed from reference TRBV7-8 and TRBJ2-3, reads GAGVSQSPRYKVAKRGQDVALRCDPISGHVSLFWYQQALGQGPEFLTYFQNEAQLDKSGLPSDRFFAERPEGSVSTLKIQRTQQEDSAVYLCASSLARGSSTDTQYFGPGTRLTVL.

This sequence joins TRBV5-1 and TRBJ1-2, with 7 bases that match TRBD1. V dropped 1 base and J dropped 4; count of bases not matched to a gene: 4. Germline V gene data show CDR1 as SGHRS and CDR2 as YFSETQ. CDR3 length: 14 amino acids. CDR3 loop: CASSLREGAYGYTF. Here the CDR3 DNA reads TGCGCCAGCAGCTTGCGGGAGGGGGCCTATGGCTACACCTTC. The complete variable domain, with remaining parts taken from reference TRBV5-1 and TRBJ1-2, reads KAGVTQTPRYLIKTRGQQVTLSCSPISGHRSVSWYQQTPGQGLQFLFEYFSETQRNKGNFPGRFSGRQFSNSRSEMNVSTLELGDSALYLCASSLREGAYGYTFGSGTRLTVV.

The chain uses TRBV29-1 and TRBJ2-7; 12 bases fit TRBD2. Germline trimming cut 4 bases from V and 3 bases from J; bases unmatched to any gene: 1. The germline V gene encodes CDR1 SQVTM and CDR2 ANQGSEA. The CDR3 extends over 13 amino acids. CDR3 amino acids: CSVATSGSYEQYF. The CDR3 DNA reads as TGCAGCGTTGCGACTAGCGGGAGCTACGAGCAGTACTTC.

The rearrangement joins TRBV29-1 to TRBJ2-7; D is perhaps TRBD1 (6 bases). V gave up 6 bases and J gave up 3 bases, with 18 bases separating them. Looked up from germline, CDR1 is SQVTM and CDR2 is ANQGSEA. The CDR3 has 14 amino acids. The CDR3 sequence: CSVLRGAPLYEQYF. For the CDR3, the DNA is TGCAGCGTCCTCAGGGGTGCGCCTCTCTACGAGCAGTACTTC.

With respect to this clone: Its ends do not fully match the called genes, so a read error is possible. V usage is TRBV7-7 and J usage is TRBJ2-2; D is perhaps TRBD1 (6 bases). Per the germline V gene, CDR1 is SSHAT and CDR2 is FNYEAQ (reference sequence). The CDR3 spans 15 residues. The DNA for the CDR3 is TGTGCTAGCAGCTTAGGGGCAGGGGTTGCCGGGGAGCTGTTTTTT. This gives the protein CASSLGAGVAGELFF.

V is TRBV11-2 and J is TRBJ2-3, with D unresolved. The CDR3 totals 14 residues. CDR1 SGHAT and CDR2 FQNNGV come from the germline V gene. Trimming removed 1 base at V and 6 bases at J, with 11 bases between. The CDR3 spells CASSLVALWDTQYF. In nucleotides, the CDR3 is TGTGCCAGCAGCTTAGTAGCCCTTTGGGATACGCAGTATTTT. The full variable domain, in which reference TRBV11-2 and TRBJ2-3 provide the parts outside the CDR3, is EAGVAQSPRYKIIEKRQSVAFWCNPISGHATLYWYQQILGQGPKLLIQFQNNGVVDDSQLPKDRFSAERLKGVDSTLKIQPAKLEDSAVYLCASSLVALWDTQYFGPGTRLTVL.

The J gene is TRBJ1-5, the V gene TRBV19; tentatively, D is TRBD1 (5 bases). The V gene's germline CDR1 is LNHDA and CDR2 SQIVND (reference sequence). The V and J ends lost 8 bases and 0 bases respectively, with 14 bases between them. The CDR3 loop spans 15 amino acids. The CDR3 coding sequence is TGTGCCAGTTGGGGGGGAGCTTTTAGCAATCAGCCCCAGCATTTT. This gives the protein CASWGGAFSNQPQHF.

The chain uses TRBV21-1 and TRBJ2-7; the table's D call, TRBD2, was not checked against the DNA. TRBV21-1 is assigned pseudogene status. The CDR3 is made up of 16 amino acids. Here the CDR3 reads CASTTNGGRGFYEQYF. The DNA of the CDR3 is TGTGCCAGCACCACTAATGGAGGAAGAGGGTTCTACGAGCAGTACTTC.

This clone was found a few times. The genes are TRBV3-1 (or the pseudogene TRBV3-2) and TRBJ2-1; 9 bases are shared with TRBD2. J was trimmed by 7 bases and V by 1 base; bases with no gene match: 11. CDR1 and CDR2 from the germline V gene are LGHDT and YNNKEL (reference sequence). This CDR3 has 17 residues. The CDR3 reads CASSQGVYSGSLNEQFF. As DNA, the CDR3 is TGTGCCAGCAGCCAAGGGGTCTATAGCGGGAGTCTAAATGAGCAGTTCTTC.

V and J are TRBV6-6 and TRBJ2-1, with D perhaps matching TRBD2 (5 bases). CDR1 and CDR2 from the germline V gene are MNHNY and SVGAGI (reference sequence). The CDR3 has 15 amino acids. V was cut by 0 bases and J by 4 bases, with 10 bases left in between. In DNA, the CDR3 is TGTGCCAGCAGTTACTCGATCGGGATTTACAATGAGCAGTTCTTC. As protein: CASSYSIGIYNEQFF.